The 22 T cell receptor beta chains in this list originate from one sample, sequenced in a study of metastatic and nonmetastatic thyroid tumors. Treatment of any kind had been given to no patient before thyroid surgery. TCRdb reprocessed the PCR reads using MiXCR. The sample comprises roughly 6,600 clones, about 32% of which are singletons, and approximately 13% rests with the top ten. Sequencing used adjacent normal tissue. All receptors derive from a female donor with papillary thyroid cancer or a benign thyroid nodule (not recorded which). Some clones in this sample may be carry-over from other donors' samples.

In its sample, this clone was seen a few times. V gene TRBV15 combines with J gene TRBJ2-7, with D tentatively TRBD1 (6 bases). Per germline, CDR1 LNHNV and CDR2 YYDKDF (reference sequence). V was trimmed by 2 bases and J by 0 bases, leaving 14 bases between them. The length of the CDR3 is 16 residues. CDR3 nucleotide sequence: TGTGCCACCAGCAGATACCGGGACACCGCCTCCTACGAGCAGTACTTC. Translated, it gives CATSRYRDTASYEQYF. The whole variable domain, remainder taken from reference TRBV15 and TRBJ2-7, is DAMVIQNPRYQVTQFGKPVTLSCSQTLNHNVMYWYQQKSSQAPKLLFHYYDKDFNNEADTPDNFQSRRPNTSFCFLDIRSPGLGDTAMYLCATSRYRDTASYEQYFGPGTRLTVT.

As for this clone: The limits of the CDR3 on the DNA are not certain, so only TCRdb's listed CDR3 is given. CDR3 region: CASSIYLCSVEKNTEAFF. The rearrangement links TRBV5-1 to TRBJ1-1. The CDR3 contains 18 residues when both ends are counted. The germline gives CDR1 SGHRS, CDR2 YFSETQ.

This clone is classed as large (0.1 to 1%). This CDR3 reads CASSREEPGSPLHF. CDR3 in DNA: TGTGCCAGCAGCAGGGAGGAACCGGGTTCACCCCTCCACTTT. The chain recombines TRBV5-6 with TRBJ1-6; D remains unclear. Germline-derived CDR1 and CDR2 are SGHDT and YYEEEE. V dropped 4 bases and J dropped 9 bases, with 14 bases sitting between them. CDR3 length: 14 residues.

Sample share makes this clone large. In nucleotides, the CDR3 is TGTGCCAGCAGCCCCCAGGGGGCGCGGGAGCAGTACTTC. This sequence encodes CASSPQGAREQYF. The chain uses TRBV3-1 and TRBJ2-7, with 8 bases that match TRBD1. CDR3 length: 13 amino acids. Germline V gives CDR1 LGHDT, CDR2 YNNKEL (reference sequence). V was clipped by 4 bases and J by 7 bases; unmatched bases: 6.

This clone is termed medium-sized. The chain recombines TRBV4-2 with TRBJ2-3; 8 positions match TRBD2. This CDR3 comprises 16 residues. Trimming took 1 base from V and 6 from J; bases not matched to a gene: 9. CDR1 is LGHNA and CDR2 is YNFKEQ in the germline V gene. The CDR3 reads CASSQVTGGGSDTQYF. The CDR3 nucleotides are TGTGCCAGCAGCCAAGTAACCGGGGGGGGCTCGGATACGCAGTATTTT.

The CDR3 is CASSTPPGHYGYTF. Here the CDR3 DNA reads TGTGCCAGTAGTACGCCACCGGGCCACTATGGCTACACCTTC. The J gene is TRBJ1-2, the V gene TRBV19; D remains unclear. Germline CDR1 and CDR2: LNHDA and SQIVND (reference sequence). The V end was cut by 4 bases, the J end by 3 bases, with 12 bases between. CDR3 length equals 14 residues. Full variable domain (missing parts from reference TRBV19 and TRBJ1-2): DGGITQSPKYLFRKEGQNVTLSCEQNLNHDAMYWYRQDPGQGLRLIYYSQIVNDFQKGDIAEGYSVSREKKESFPLTVTSAQKNPTAFYLCASSTPPGHYGYTFGSGTRLTVV.

Only a few counts were recorded for this clone. J is TRBJ2-4 and V is TRBV6-1; D ambiguous. Trimming cost V 5 bases and J 0 bases, with 11 bases left between them. The germline CDR1 and CDR2 sequences are MNHNS and SASEGT. The CDR3 sequence is 15 residues long. The CDR3 nucleotides are TGTGCCAGCAGTCCCTTGGCGGTAGCCAAAAACATTCAGTACTTC. It encodes CASSPLAVAKNIQYF.

This chain joins TRBV20-1 and TRBJ2-5; no clear D gene. Trimming pared 6 bases from V and 2 bases from J, leaving 13 bases between. The germline V gene has CDR1 DFQATT and CDR2 SNEGSKA (reference sequence). CDR3 length: 13 residues. The CDR3 region has the DNA TGCAGTGCCACCGGGCCCTCACAAGAGACCCAGTACTTC. This sequence encodes CSATGPSQETQYF.

This clone has a handful of counts. The chain couples TRBV6-5 to TRBJ1-2; no clear D gene. Per the germline V gene, CDR1 is MNHEY and CDR2 is SVGAGI. V shed 0 bases and J shed 2 bases, with 10 bases lying between them. The CDR3 contains 15 residues. The CDR3 loop is CASSYSRLRNYGYTF. The CDR3 bases are TGTGCCAGCAGTTACTCGAGGTTGCGCAACTATGGCTACACCTTC.

This clone was seen a few times. J is TRBJ1-2 and V is TRBV6-1, with D possibly being TRBD1 (6 bases). Trimming removed 5 bases at V and 7 bases at J, with 14 bases between. CDR1 is MNHNS, CDR2 SASEGT, per germline. This CDR3 spans 13 amino acids. CDR3 region: CASSPRGASGYTF. As DNA, the CDR3 is TGTGCCAGCAGTCCCCGGGGGGCGAGTGGCTACACCTTC.

This chain joins TRBV11-2 and TRBJ2-7; D may be TRBD1 (5 bases). The CDR3 runs to 15 residues. The V gene's germline CDR1 is SGHAT and CDR2 FQNNGV. The V and J ends lost 2 bases and 4 bases respectively, with 15 bases between them. The CDR3 loop is CASSLLQGPMYEQYF. CDR3 in DNA: TGTGCCAGCAGCTTATTGCAGGGTCCTATGTACGAGCAGTACTTC.

The chain uses TRBV2 and TRBJ2-7; 10 nucleotides match TRBD2. The junction had 6 bases not matched to a gene; V was cut back by 6 bases and J by 4 bases. This CDR3 is built from 14 residues. Germline CDR1 reads SNHLY; CDR2 reads FYNNEI. The CDR3 spells CASRPGLADYEQYF. The DNA for the CDR3 is TGTGCCAGCAGACCTGGACTAGCGGATTACGAGCAGTACTTC.

This clone was observed a handful of times. The gene calls are TRBV6-9 and TRBJ2-1; D perhaps matches TRBD1 (5 bases). The germline V gene has CDR1 MNHGY and CDR2 SVAAGI. The CDR3 has 15 amino acids. Trimming took 4 bases from V and 4 from J, leaving 14 bases between them. The CDR3: CASSFDRGGYNEQFF. DNA of the CDR3: TGTGCCAGCAGTTTTGACAGAGGTGGATACAATGAGCAGTTCTTC.

The chain employs TRBV3-1 and TRBJ1-4; perhaps TRBD1 as D (6 bases). V was cut by 6 bases and J by 8 bases, with 19 bases left in between. The CDR3 loop spans 15 amino acids. CDR1 and CDR2 (germline): LGHDT, YNNKEL (reference sequence). DNA for the CDR3: TGTGCCAGCAGTACTCGTAGGGGGGCTCGGGAAAAACTGTTTTTT. Its protein product is CASSTRRGAREKLFF. Based on the CDR3 plus reference TRBV3-1 and TRBJ1-4, the full variable domain is DTAVSQTPKYLVTQMGNDKSIKCEQNLGHDTMYWYKQDSKKFLKIMFSYNNKELIINETVPNRFSPKSPDKAHLNLHINSLELGDSAVYFCASSTRRGAREKLFFGSGTQLSVL.

The chain is built from TRBV6-2 or TRBV6-3 and TRBJ1-5; TRBD1 might be the D (6 bases). Germline V gene data show CDR1 as MNHEY and CDR2 as SVGEGT. This CDR3 is built from 13 residues. The V end was cut by 8 bases, the J end by 4 bases, with 12 bases between. The CDR3 DNA follows: TGTGCCAGCGGATACAGGGATAATCAGCCCCAGCATTTT. Amino acid sequence: CASGYRDNQPQHF.

The chain carries TRBV9 and TRBJ2-1, with 10 bases matching TRBD2. This CDR3 has 16 residues. V shed 2 bases and J 4 bases; nucleotides not matched to a gene: 6. Germline V gives CDR1 SGDLS, CDR2 YYNGEE. Here the CDR3 DNA reads TGTGCCAGCAGCGTCTCTAGCGGGAGATCTTACAATGAGCAGTTCTTC. As protein: CASSVSSGRSYNEQFF. Supplemented by reference TRBV9 and TRBJ2-1, the full variable domain reads DSGVTQTPKHLITATGQRVTLRCSPRSGDLSVYWYQQSLDQGLQFLIQYYNGEERAKGNILERFSAQQFPDLHSELNLSSLELGDSALYFCASSVSSGRSYNEQFFGPGTRLTVL.

V usage is TRBV6-5 and J usage is TRBJ2-2; maybe TRBD1 (7 bases). The CDR3 covers 16 residues. V was shortened by 2 bases and J by 8 bases, with 18 bases between the two germline ends. Germline lookup yields CDR1 MNHEY and CDR2 SVGAGI. In DNA, the CDR3 is TGTGCCAGCAGTTACGTTCAGGGGGGAGTAACAGGGGAGCTGTTTTTT. It specifies CASSYVQGGVTGELFF.

This clone has just a few counts. V usage is TRBV2 and J usage is TRBJ1-1; D is uncertain. V lost 3 bases and J 1 base, leaving 6 bases between the germline ends. Germline-derived CDR1 and CDR2 are SNHLY and FYNNEI. The CDR3 contains 13 residues. CDR3 protein: CASSEGRNTEAFF. CDR3 nucleotides: TGTGCCAGCAGTGAGGGCAGGAACACTGAAGCTTTCTTT.

This sequence joins TRBV5-1 and TRBJ2-5; the D is unclear. This CDR3 has 12 residues. The V end was cut by 3 bases, the J end by 0 bases, with 3 bases between. Germline V gene data show CDR1 as SGHRS and CDR2 as YFSETQ. CDR3 nucleotides: TGCGCCAGCAGCTCGTACCAAGAGACCCAGTACTTC. Translating it yields CASSSYQETQYF. Combining the CDR3 with reference TRBV5-1 and TRBJ2-5 gives the whole variable domain KAGVTQTPRYLIKTRGQQVTLSCSPISGHRSVSWYQQTPGQGLQFLFEYFSETQRNKGNFPGRFSGRQFSNSRSEMNVSTLELGDSALYLCASSSYQETQYFGPGTRLLVL.

This clone has just a few counts. Compared with germline, one end of the junction differs, possibly owing to a read error. The gene calls are TRBV28 and TRBJ1-3; D is ambiguous. This CDR3 comprises 15 residues. Germline lookup yields CDR1 MDHEN and CDR2 SYDVKM. CDR3 protein: CASSSRSGLRNTIYF. The CDR3, as DNA: TGTGCCAGCAGTTCCCGCAGCGGGCTGCGAAACACCATTTATTTT.

This clone was counted between two and nine times. V is TRBV2 and J is TRBJ2-7; TRBD1 or TRBD2 may be the D gene (5 bases each). The V and J ends lost 8 bases and 3 bases respectively, with 11 bases between them. The germline V gene has CDR1 SNHLY and CDR2 FYNNEI. This CDR3 spans 12 amino acids. CDR3 loop: CASGDQDYEQYF. The CDR3 DNA sequence: TGTGCCAGCGGGGACCAGGACTACGAGCAGTACTTC.

This clone was counted a few times. The V gene is TRBV15, the J gene TRBJ1-3, with D hard to call. CDR3 length equals 15 residues. Between the trimmed V and J ends, which lost 0 bases and 2 bases, there was a span of 8 bases. Germline CDR1 LNHNV, CDR2 YYDKDF (reference sequence). CDR3 sequence: CATSRDRGTGNTIYF. The CDR3 region has the DNA TGTGCCACCAGCAGAGATAGAGGGACTGGAAACACCATATATTTT.